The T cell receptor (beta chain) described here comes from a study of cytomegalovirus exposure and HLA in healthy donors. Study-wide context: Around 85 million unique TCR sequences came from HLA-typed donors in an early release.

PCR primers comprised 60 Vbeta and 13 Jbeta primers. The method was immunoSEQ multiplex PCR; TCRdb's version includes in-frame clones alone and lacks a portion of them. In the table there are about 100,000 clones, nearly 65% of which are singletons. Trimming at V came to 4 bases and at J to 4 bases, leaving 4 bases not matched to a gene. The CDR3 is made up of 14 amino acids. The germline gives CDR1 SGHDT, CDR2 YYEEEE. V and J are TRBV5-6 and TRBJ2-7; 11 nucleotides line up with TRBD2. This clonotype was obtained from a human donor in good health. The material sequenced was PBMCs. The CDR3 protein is CASSQTSGNYEQYF. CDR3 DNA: TGTGCCAGCAGCCAGACTAGCGGGAATTACGAGCAGTACTTC.